Following are 23 T cell receptor beta chains from one sample sequenced in a study of glioma-infiltrating T cells. Amplification of TCR alpha and beta CDR3 regions from RNA used iRepertoire nested multiplex PCR. In TCRdb, the multiplex PCR reads were re-called with MiXCR into one record per CDR3 protein. The sample consists of 400,000 or so distinct CDR3 sequences, 41% of them appearing once. Input material: glioma tissue, nonneoplastic brain tissue, or PBMCs (not recorded which). These receptors came from a human donor with low-grade glioma or glioblastoma, undergoing nonglioma brain surgery, or in good health (not recorded which).

This clonotype appeared many times. This rearrangement joins TRBV15 to TRBJ2-5; 11 nucleotides line up with TRBD1. The germline V gene has CDR1 LNHNV and CDR2 YYDKDF (reference sequence). The J segment lost 5 bases and the V segment lost 1 base, leaving 3 bases of the junction unmatched. The CDR3 has 15 amino acids. For the CDR3, the DNA is TGTGCCACCAGCAGAGTTAGGACAGGGGGCGAGACCCAGTACTTC. Encoded protein: CATSRVRTGGETQYF.

This clonotype was counted a few times. The V gene is TRBV25-1, the J gene TRBJ2-2; D uncertain. Germline lookup yields CDR1 MGHDK and CDR2 SYGVNS. The CDR3 has 11 residues. V lost 3 bases and J lost 9, with 5 bases in between. CDR3 in amino acids: CASSEQRELFF. CDR3 coding DNA: TGTGCCAGCAGTGAGCAGAGGGAGCTGTTTTTT.

The chain carries TRBV5-4 and TRBJ2-5, with D perhaps matching TRBD2 (6 bases). Trimming removed 4 bases at V and 1 base at J, with 11 bases between. Germline V gene lookup returns CDR1 SGHNT and CDR2 YYREEE (reference sequence). This CDR3 has 14 residues. DNA of the CDR3: TGTGCCAGCAGCCCCGGGGAGGTCCAAGAGACCCAGTACTTC. Its protein is CASSPGEVQETQYF.

This chain joins TRBV24-1 and TRBJ2-3; D is uncertain. CDR1 is KGHDR and CDR2 is SFDVKD in the germline V gene. V was clipped by 3 bases and J by 0 bases, with 15 bases between them. CDR3 length equals 17 residues. As DNA, the CDR3 is TGTGCCACCAGTGATCCCCGCCCCCGAACTAGCACAGATACGCAGTATTTT. It translates to CATSDPRPRTSTDTQYF.

Points on this clonotype: A much larger clone differs from this one at a single base, so this may be a read error. The rearrangement joins TRBV15 to TRBJ2-1; 9 bases line up with TRBD2. Germline V gene lookup returns CDR1 LNHNV and CDR2 YYDKDF (reference sequence). This CDR3 has 13 residues. J was trimmed by 8 bases and V by 3 bases; bases with no gene match: 2. As DNA, the CDR3 is TGTGCCACCAGCAGTAGACTAGCGGATGAGCAGTTCTTC. It translates to CATSSRLADEQFF.

The rearrangement links TRBV12-3 or TRBV12-4 to TRBJ2-7; the match to TRBD1 covers 10 bases. The CDR3 runs 14 residues. V was pared by 6 bases and J by 5 bases, with 7 bases of the junction left unmatched. CDR3 sequence (DNA): TGTGCCAGCAGGTATGGGACAGGGGCGAACGAGCAGTACTTC. Its protein product is CASRYGTGANEQYF.

This clonotype was recorded once. Possible read error: a much larger clone is one base away. V is TRBV6-5 and J is TRBJ2-1; D is uncertain. The CDR3 runs to 15 residues. Per the germline V gene, CDR1 is MNHEY and CDR2 is SVGAGI. CDR3 region: CASRRELSSYNGQFF. The CDR3 nucleotides read TGTGCCAGCAGAAGAGAGTTAAGCTCCTACAATGGGCAGTTCTTC.

The rearrangement links TRBV20-1 to TRBJ2-3; 8 nucleotides line up with TRBD1. The CDR3 extends over 13 amino acids. The germline CDR1 and CDR2 sequences are DFQATT and SNEGSKA (reference sequence). Trimming removed 3 bases from V and 7 bases from J; junction bases left unmatched: 6. The chain's CDR3 is CSARTGVRNTQYF. In DNA form, the CDR3 reads TGCAGTGCTAGGACAGGGGTTAGGAATACGCAGTATTTT.

Regarding this clonotype: Since a much larger clone is just one base distant, this may be a read error. The chain employs TRBV7-6 and TRBJ1-1; D is possibly TRBD1 (6 bases). V lost 5 bases to trimming and J lost 4 bases, with 14 bases between them. This CDR3 is built from 14 residues. From germline, CDR1 is SGHVS and CDR2 FNYEAQ. CDR3: CASSVGTMSTEAFF. The CDR3 bases are TGTGCCAGCAGCGTCGGGACAATGAGCACTGAAGCTTTCTTT.

To note about this clonotype: With a much larger clone just one base away, this may be a read error. The CDR3 does not close with the conserved phenylalanine or tryptophan, likely indicating a read error. J is TRBJ1-3 and V is TRBV6-6; D remains unclear. This CDR3 spans 16 amino acids. CDR1 and CDR2 (germline): MNHNY, SVGAGI (reference sequence). Trimming took 5 bases from V and 4 from J, leaving 18 bases between them. The CDR3 DNA sequence: TGTGCCAGCAGTGACGGCCGGCGCCCCGAAGGAAACACCATATATTCT. Its translation is CASSDGRRPEGNTIYS.

As for this clonotype: Possible read error: a much larger clone is one base away. V gene TRBV4-1 combines with J gene TRBJ1-4, with a weak D call TRBD1 (5 bases). This CDR3 spans 15 amino acids. V was pared by 1 base and J by 7 bases, with 13 bases between. In germline, CDR1 is MGHRA, CDR2 YSYEKL. The CDR3 spells CASSQVPWQGEKLFF. CDR3 nucleotides: TGCGCCAGCAGCCAAGTCCCATGGCAGGGTGAAAAACTGTTTTTT.

Only a few counts were recorded for this clonotype. The V gene is TRBV4-3, the J gene TRBJ2-1, with D uncertain. Trimming stripped 3 bases from V and 6 bases from J, with 12 bases between. The germline V gene has CDR1 LGHNA and CDR2 YSLEER. There are 14 residues in the CDR3. The DNA for the CDR3 is TGCGCCAGCAGCCACCCGCCACTGGGCAATGAGCAGTTCTTC. It is translated as CASSHPPLGNEQFF.

The V gene is TRBV6-2 or TRBV6-3, the J gene TRBJ1-5; the D is unclear. This CDR3 has 17 amino acids. Trimming removed 6 bases at V and 6 bases at J, with 24 bases between. Germline CDR1 reads MNHEY; CDR2 reads SVGEGT. The CDR3 sequence is CASSPRIGQLLRQPQHF. For the CDR3, the DNA is TGTGCCAGCAGCCCCCGAATCGGGCAGCTTCTACGTCAGCCCCAGCATTTT.

V and J are TRBV12-3 or TRBV12-4 and TRBJ2-7, with D tentatively TRBD1 (6 bases). This CDR3 has 14 amino acids. Trimming removed 5 bases at V and 0 bases at J, with 11 bases between. The CDR3 nucleotides are TGTGCCAGCAGTCCCGACAGGAACTCCTACGAGCAGTACTTC. This encodes CASSPDRNSYEQYF.

This clonotype was counted only a few times. This sequence joins TRBV4-3 and TRBJ2-3, with 7 bases aligning to TRBD2. Germline V gene lookup returns CDR1 LGHNA and CDR2 YSLEER. The CDR3 runs 16 residues. V lost 4 bases to trimming and J lost 8 bases; unmatched junction nucleotides: 15. CDR3 nucleotides: TGCGCCAGCAGCCCCGGGGTGGATAGCGGGTCGGGTACGCAGTATTTT. Translating gives CASSPGVDSGSGTQYF.

This clonotype was counted at least ten times. CDR3 loop: CASTPHPSGRAYNEQFF. CDR3 bases: TGTGCCAGCACGCCCCACCCTAGCGGGAGGGCCTACAATGAGCAGTTCTTC. The chain has TRBV6-2 or TRBV6-3 and TRBJ2-1, with 12 positions matching TRBD2. Unmatched junction bases numbered 9, after V lost 7 bases and J lost 2 bases. The germline V gene encodes CDR1 MNHEY and CDR2 SVGEGT. The CDR3 length is 17 residues.

Worth noting for this clonotype: One end of the junction varies from germline; a read error may be responsible. V gene TRBV5-6 combines with J gene TRBJ2-3; D may be TRBD1 (7 bases). The germline CDR1 and CDR2 sequences are SGHDT and YYEEEE. This CDR3 region has 15 residues. The CDR3 spells CASLGYQGGTDKQYF. The CDR3 nucleotides are TGTGCCAGCCTGGGTTATCAGGGGGGAACAGATAAGCAGTATTTT.

The sample holds a few counts of this clonotype. The V gene is TRBV4-2, the J gene TRBJ2-3, with TRBD1 matching 9 bases. Germline CDR1 and CDR2: LGHNA and YNFKEQ. V shed 4 bases, J shed 3 bases, and the junction held 8 bases outside the gene matches. The CDR3 loop spans 16 amino acids. CDR3 DNA sequence: TGTGCCAGCAGCCGAGGCGGGACAGGGAAAACAGATACGCAGTATTTT. Protein sequence: CASSRGGTGKTDTQYF.

The CDR3 spells CASKLGNQPQHF. In DNA form, the CDR3 reads TGTGCCAGTAAATTAGGAAATCAGCCCCAGCATTTT. The gene calls are TRBV19 and TRBJ1-5; unclear D gene. Germline V lookup: CDR1 LNHDA, CDR2 SQIVND (reference sequence). Trimming cost V 7 bases and J 4 bases, with 8 bases left between them. The CDR3 contains 12 residues.

This sequence joins TRBV7-2 and TRBJ1-6, with D perhaps matching TRBD1 (5 bases). Germline lookup yields CDR1 SGHTA and CDR2 FQGNSA. The V and J ends lost 4 bases and 7 bases respectively, with 14 bases between them. The CDR3 loop spans 15 amino acids. The DNA for the CDR3 is TGTGCCAGCAGCTATTCCGGGACTCTAAATTCACCCCTCCACTTT. Its translation is CASSYSGTLNSPLHF.

This clonotype was observed a handful of times. The V call is TRBV7-2, the J call TRBJ1-1; no reliable D call. Trimming took 5 bases from V and 4 from J, leaving 14 bases between them. This CDR3 region has 14 residues. CDR1 is SGHTA, CDR2 FQGNSA, per germline. The DNA of the CDR3 is TGTGCCAGCAGCCCGCCGTGGGCGGGCACTGAAGCTTTCTTT. Translation: CASSPPWAGTEAFF.

This clonotype was observed a handful of times. This chain joins TRBV7-2 and TRBJ1-5; 9 bases are shared with TRBD1. The junction had 3 bases not matched to a gene; V was cut back by 5 bases and J by 10 bases. The germline V gene has CDR1 SGHTA and CDR2 FQGNSA. The CDR3 runs to 12 residues. CDR3 nucleotide sequence: TGTGCCAGCAGCGTACAGGGGGCCCCCCAGCATTTT. This translates into CASSVQGAPQHF.

There are a few counts of this clonotype. This chain joins TRBV20-1 and TRBJ2-5; TRBD2 matches 10 bases. Germline lookup yields CDR1 DFQATT and CDR2 SNEGSKA (reference sequence). V was pared by 3 bases and J by 6 bases, with 7 bases of the junction left unmatched. This CDR3 spans 14 amino acids. Written as DNA, the CDR3 is TGCAGTGCTAGCAGCGGGAGGGCCCTGAAGACCCAGTACTTC. Protein product: CSASSGRALKTQYF.